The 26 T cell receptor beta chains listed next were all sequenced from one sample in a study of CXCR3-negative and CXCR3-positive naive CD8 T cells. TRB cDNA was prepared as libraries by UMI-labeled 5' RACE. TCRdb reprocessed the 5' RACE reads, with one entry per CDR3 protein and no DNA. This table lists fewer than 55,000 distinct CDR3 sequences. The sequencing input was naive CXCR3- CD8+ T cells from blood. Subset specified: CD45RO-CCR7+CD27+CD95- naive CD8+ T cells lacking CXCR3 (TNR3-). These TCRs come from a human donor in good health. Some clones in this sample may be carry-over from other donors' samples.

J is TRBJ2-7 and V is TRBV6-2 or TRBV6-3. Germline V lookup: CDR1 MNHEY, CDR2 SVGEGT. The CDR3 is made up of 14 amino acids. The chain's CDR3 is CASSYEATSHEQYF.

CDR3 sequence reads: CASSWGGVFNEQFF. The chain carries TRBV5-1 and TRBJ2-1. Per germline, CDR1 SGHRS and CDR2 YFSETQ. The CDR3 contains 14 residues. Filled out from reference TRBV5-1 and TRBJ2-1, the complete variable domain reads KAGVTQTPRYLIKTRGQQVTLSCSPISGHRSVSWYQQTPGQGLQFLFEYFSETQRNKGNFPGRFSGRQFSNSRSEMNVSTLELGDSALYLCASSWGGVFNEQFFGPGTRLTVL.

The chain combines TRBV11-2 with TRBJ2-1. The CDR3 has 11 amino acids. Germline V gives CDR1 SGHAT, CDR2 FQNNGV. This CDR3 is CASSLTIEQFF.

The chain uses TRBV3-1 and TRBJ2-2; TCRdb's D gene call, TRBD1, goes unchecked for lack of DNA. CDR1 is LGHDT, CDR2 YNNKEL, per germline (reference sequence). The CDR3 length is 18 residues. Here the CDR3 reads CASTNGGGTTSNTGELFF.

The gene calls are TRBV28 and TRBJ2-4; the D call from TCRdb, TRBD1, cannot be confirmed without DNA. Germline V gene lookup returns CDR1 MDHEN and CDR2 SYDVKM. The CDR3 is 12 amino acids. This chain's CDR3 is CASSFGGNIQYF.

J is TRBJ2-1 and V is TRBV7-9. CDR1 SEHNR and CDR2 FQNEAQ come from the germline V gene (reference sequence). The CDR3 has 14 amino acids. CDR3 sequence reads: CASSVTYSYNEQFF. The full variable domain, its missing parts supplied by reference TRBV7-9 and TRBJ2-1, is DTGVSQNPRHKITKRGQNVTFRCDPISEHNRLYWYRQTLGQGPEFLTYFQNEAQLEKSRLLSDRFSAERPKGSFSTLEIQRTEQGDSAMYLCASSVTYSYNEQFFGPGTRLTVL.

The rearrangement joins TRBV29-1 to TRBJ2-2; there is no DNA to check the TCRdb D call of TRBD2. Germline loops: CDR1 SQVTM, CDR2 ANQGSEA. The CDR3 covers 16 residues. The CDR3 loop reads CSVEGVSSGNTGELFF.

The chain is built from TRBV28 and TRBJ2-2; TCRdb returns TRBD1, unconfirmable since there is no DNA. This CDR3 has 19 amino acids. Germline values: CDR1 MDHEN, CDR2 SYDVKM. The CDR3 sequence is CASRNPRVGSGDNTGELFF.

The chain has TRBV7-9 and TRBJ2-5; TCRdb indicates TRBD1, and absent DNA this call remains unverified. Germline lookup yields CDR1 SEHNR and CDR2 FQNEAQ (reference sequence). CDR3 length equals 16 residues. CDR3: CASSIDTGQWQETQYF.

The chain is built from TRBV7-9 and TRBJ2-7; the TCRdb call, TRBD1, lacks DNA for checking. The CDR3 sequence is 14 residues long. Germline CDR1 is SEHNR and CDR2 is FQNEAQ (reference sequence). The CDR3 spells CASSSRTGRYEQYF. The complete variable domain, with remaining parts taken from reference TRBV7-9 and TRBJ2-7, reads DTGVSQNPRHKITKRGQNVTFRCDPISEHNRLYWYRQTLGQGPEFLTYFQNEAQLEKSRLLSDRFSAERPKGSFSTLEIQRTEQGDSAMYLCASSSRTGRYEQYFGPGTRLTVT.

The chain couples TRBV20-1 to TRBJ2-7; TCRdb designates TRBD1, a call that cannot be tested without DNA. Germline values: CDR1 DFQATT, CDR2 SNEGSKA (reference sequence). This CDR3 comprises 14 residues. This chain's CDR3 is CSASPVSHSYEQYF.

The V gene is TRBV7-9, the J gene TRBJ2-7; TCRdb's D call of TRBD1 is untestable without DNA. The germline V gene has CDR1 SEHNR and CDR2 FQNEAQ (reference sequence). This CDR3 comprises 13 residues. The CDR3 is CASSLAGTYEQYF. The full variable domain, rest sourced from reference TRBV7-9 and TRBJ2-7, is DTGVSQNPRHKITKRGQNVTFRCDPISEHNRLYWYRQTLGQGPEFLTYFQNEAQLEKSRLLSDRFSAERPKGSFSTLEIQRTEQGDSAMYLCASSLAGTYEQYFGPGTRLTVT.

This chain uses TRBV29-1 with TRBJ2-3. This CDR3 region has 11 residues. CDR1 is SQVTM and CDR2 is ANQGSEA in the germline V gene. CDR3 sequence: CSVEGVDTQYF.

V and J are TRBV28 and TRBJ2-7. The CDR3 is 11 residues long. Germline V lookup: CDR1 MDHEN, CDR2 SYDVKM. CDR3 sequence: CASSLSPVQYF. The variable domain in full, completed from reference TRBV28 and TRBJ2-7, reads DVKVTQSSRYLVKRTGEKVFLECVQDMDHENMFWYRQDPGLGLRLIYFSYDVKMKEKGDIPEGYSVSREKKERFSLILESASTNQTSMYLCASSLSPVQYFGPGTRLTVT.

This CDR3 is CSVVIAGRATEAFF. The chain employs TRBV29-1 and TRBJ1-1. The length of the CDR3 is 14 residues. The germline CDR1 and CDR2 sequences are SQVTM and ANQGSEA.

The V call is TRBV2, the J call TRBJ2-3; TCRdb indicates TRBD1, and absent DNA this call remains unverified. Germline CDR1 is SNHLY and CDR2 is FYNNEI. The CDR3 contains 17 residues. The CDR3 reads CASSGGLMGARSDTQYF.

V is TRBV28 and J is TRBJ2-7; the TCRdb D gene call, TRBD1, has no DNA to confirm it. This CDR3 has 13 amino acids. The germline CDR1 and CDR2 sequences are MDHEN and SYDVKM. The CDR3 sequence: CASSLDRAYEQYF.

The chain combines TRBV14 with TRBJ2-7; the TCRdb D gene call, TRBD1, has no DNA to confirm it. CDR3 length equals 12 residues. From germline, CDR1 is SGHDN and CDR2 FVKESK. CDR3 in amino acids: CASSLQGYEQYF.

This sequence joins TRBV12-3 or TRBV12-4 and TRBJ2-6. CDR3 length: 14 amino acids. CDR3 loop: CASSLGSGANVLTF.

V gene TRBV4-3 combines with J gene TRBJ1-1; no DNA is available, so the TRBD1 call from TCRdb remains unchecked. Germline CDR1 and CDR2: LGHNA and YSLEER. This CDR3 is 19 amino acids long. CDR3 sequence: CASSQELITGGHMNTEAFF.

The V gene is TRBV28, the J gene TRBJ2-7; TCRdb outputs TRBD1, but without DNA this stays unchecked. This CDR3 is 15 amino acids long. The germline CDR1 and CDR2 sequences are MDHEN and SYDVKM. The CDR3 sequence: CASSFGGQGMYEQYF.

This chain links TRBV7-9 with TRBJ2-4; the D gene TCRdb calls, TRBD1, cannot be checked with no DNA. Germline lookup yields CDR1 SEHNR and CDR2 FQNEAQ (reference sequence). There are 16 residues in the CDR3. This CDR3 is CASSSGSLPGKNIQYF. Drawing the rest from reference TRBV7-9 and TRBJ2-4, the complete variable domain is DTGVSQNPRHKITKRGQNVTFRCDPISEHNRLYWYRQTLGQGPEFLTYFQNEAQLEKSRLLSDRFSAERPKGSFSTLEIQRTEQGDSAMYLCASSSGSLPGKNIQYFGAGTRLSVL.

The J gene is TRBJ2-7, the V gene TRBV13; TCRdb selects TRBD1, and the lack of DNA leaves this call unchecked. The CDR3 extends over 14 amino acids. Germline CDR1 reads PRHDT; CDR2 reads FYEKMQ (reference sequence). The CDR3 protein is CASIGGGVHNEQFF. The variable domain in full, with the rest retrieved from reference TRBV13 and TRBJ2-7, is AAGVIQSPRHLIKEKRETATLKCYPIPRHDTVYWYQQGPGQDPQFLISFYEKMQSDKGSIPDRFSAQQFSDYHSELNMSSLELGDSALYFCASIGGGVHNEQFFGPGTRLTVT.

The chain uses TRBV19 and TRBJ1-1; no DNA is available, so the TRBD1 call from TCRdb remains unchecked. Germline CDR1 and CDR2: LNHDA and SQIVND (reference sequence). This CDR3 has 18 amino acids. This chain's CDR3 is CASSPHWSGAHLNTEAFF. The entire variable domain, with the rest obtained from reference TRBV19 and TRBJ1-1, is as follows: DGGITQSPKYLFRKEGQNVTLSCEQNLNHDAMYWYRQDPGQGLRLIYYSQIVNDFQKGDIAEGYSVSREKKESFPLTVTSAQKNPTAFYLCASSPHWSGAHLNTEAFFGQGTRLTVV.

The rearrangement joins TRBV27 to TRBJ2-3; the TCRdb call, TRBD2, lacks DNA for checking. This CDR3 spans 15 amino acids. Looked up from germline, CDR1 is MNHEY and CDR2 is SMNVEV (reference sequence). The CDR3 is CASSPGLADTDTQYF.

This chain's CDR3 is CSVEDPGTGLYEQYF. This chain connects TRBV29-1 to TRBJ2-7; with no DNA, the TCRdb D assignment of TRBD1 cannot be verified. Germline values: CDR1 SQVTM, CDR2 ANQGSEA. The CDR3 runs to 15 residues.